Listed below are T cell receptor beta chains from one sample, sequenced in a study of cytomegalovirus exposure and HLA in healthy donors. Data came from immunoSEQ multiplex PCR; TCRdb stores just in-frame clones and leaves some out. The profile shows under 200,000 clones, less than 90% of them singletons. Sequencing was done on a sample of PBMCs. These receptors came from a male donor in good health and CMV-seropositive. The CDR3 runs from the conserved cysteine through the conserved F or W. Fields, in order: D gene, V gene, clone size, J gene, CDR3 protein, CDR3 DNA. D genes are given only for firm matches. Clone size is stated in some rows and not others, as once, few, many or a class when expanded.

.	TRBV6-1	.	TRBJ2-2	CASSTGFTGELFF	TGTGCCAGCAGTACAGGGTTCACCGGGGAGCTGTTTTTT
.	TRBV7-9	.	TRBJ2-7	CASSKGALYEQYF	TGTGCCAGCAGCAAAGGGGCCCTTTACGAGCAGTACTTC
TRBD2	TRBV14	.	TRBJ2-7	CASSPRGGTSRYEQYF	TGTGCCAGCAGCCCCCGGGGGGGGACTAGCCGGTACGAGCAGTACTTC
TRBD1	TRBV6-5	.	TRBJ1-6	CASSYSRGQRNSPLHF	TGTGCCAGCAGTTACTCCAGGGGACAGAGGAATTCACCCCTCCACTTT
TRBD1	TRBV7-9	.	TRBJ1-2	CASSLAVEGAGGYTF	TGTGCCAGTAGCTTAGCGGTGGAGGGGGCGGGAGGCTACACCTTC
TRBD2	TRBV10-2	.	TRBJ2-5	CASNSGRFDETQYF	TGCGCCAGCAATAGCGGGAGGTTCGATGAGACCCAGTACTTC
.	TRBV7-7	.	TRBJ2-3	CASSLGGPGTDTQYF	TGTGCTAGCAGCTTAGGAGGGCCGGGCACAGATACGCAGTATTTT
TRBD2	TRBV2	.	TRBJ2-7	CASRLLAGGLLEQYF	TGTGCCAGCAGGTTACTAGCGGGAGGTCTCCTCGAGCAGTACTTC
.	TRBV7-9	few	TRBJ1-1	CASSLAGSTTEAFF	TGTGCCAGCAGCTTAGCGGGGAGCACCACTGAAGCTTTCTTT
.	TRBV7-6	.	TRBJ2-1	CASSLAGRGSYNEQFF	TGTGCCAGCAGCTTAGCTGGCCGCGGCTCCTACAATGAGCAGTTCTTC
.	TRBV11-3	.	TRBJ2-3	CASSLGSTHTSQYF	TGTGCCAGCAGCTTAGGATCCACACATACGTCGCAGTATTTT
.	TRBV9	.	TRBJ2-2	CASSPGGGELFF	TGTGCCAGCAGCCCTGGCGGCGGGGAGCTGTTTTTT
TRBD2	TRBV7-6	once	TRBJ2-1	CASSTNELAGSSGQFF	TGTGCCAGCAGCACAAATGAACTAGCGGGCTCATCTGGGCAGTTCTTC
.	TRBV25-1	few	TRBJ2-2	CASRTVNTGELFF	TGTGCCAGCCGGACAGTTAACACCGGGGAGCTGTTTTTT
TRBD1	TRBV7-8	.	TRBJ2-1	CASSLGGQGANEQFF	TGTGCCAGCAGCTTAGGGGGACAGGGGGCAAATGAGCAGTTCTTC
.	TRBV7-9	.	TRBJ2-3	CASSLDAGNTDTQYF	TGTGCCAGCAGCTTAGATGCGGGGAACACAGATACGCAGTATTTT
.	TRBV18	.	TRBJ1-2	CASSPGGYGYTF	TGTGCCAGCTCACCAGGAGGGTATGGCTACACCTTC
TRBD1	TRBV11-2	.	TRBJ1-1	CASSPTGGRTEAFF	TGTGCCAGCAGCCCAACAGGGGGAAGGACTGAAGCTTTCTTT
TRBD1	TRBV10-3	.	TRBJ1-3	CAISGGQGPGNTIYF	TGTGCCATCAGTGGGGGACAGGGGCCAGGAAACACCATATATTTT
.	TRBV18	.	TRBJ1-6	CASSPGSRSYNSPLHF	TGTGCCAGCTCACCAGGTAGCCGCTCCTATAATTCACCCCTCCACTTT
.	TRBV29-1	.	TRBJ1-2	CSAEEDYGYTF	TGCAGCGCAGAGGAGGACTATGGCTACACCTTC
TRBD2	TRBV10-3	once	TRBJ2-1	CAINEMREAHEQFF	TGTGCCATCAACGAGATGCGGGAGGCGCATGAGCAGTTCTTC
.	TRBV9	few	TRBJ2-7	CASSVGDSTSYEQYF	TGTGCCAGCAGCGTAGGGGACTCAACTTCCTACGAGCAGTACTTC
TRBD1	TRBV5-6	.	TRBJ1-3	CASSLAGGAGNTIYF	TGTGCCAGCAGCTTGGCAGGGGGCGCTGGAAACACCATATATTTT
.	TRBV19	.	TRBJ1-3	CASRPSGTGNTIYF	TGTGCCAGCAGGCCGTCAGGGACTGGAAACACCATATATTTT
.	TRBV4-3	.	TRBJ2-1	CASSQGLGYNEQFF	TGCGCCAGCAGCCAAGGACTAGGGTACAATGAGCAGTTCTTC
.	TRBV6-1	.	TRBJ1-2	CASRRTTGMNYGYTF	TGTGCCAGCAGGAGGACAACAGGAATGAACTATGGCTACACCTTC